This record covers a single T cell receptor (beta chain). Antigen: not known. The record originates from a study of cytomegalovirus exposure and HLA in healthy donors. Only in-frame clones appear in the TCRdb table, and some are missing; sequencing was by immunoSEQ multiplex PCR. The top ten hold roughly 1.5% of the sample, which has 150,000 to 200,000 clones, 86% seen once. Study-level findings and limits: Confirmation in vitro established that three CMV-associated chains were specific for CMV antigens. A classifier reportedly called cytomegalovirus status with high sensitivity and specificity. The study put roughly 160 TCR beta chains on its list as cytomegalovirus-associated.

V shed 5 bases and J 5 bases; nucleotides not matched to a gene: 10. The CDR3 runs to 16 residues. Germline V gene sequence: CDR1 SGHAT, CDR2 FQNNGV. The chain joins TRBV11-2 to TRBJ2-3; 10 nucleotides line up with TRBD2. The receptor was derived from a woman aged 18-29 years in good health and CMV-seronegative. The sequenced sample was PBMCs. This chain's CDR3 is CASSILAGRAGDTQYF. For the CDR3, the DNA is TGTGCCAGCAGCATACTAGCGGGAAGAGCGGGAGATACGCAGTATTTT.